This TCR beta chain originates from a study of breast tumors, draining lymph nodes, adjacent tissues. From the multiplex PCR reads, TCRdb called clonotypes with MiXCR, one entry per CDR3 protein. The table includes approximately 210,000 distinct CDR3 sequences, 30% to 35% detected once. Samples came from axillary lymph nodes draining the breast cancer. There are many counts of this clonotype. Per the germline V gene, CDR1 is LNHDA and CDR2 is SQIVND (reference sequence). The length of the CDR3 is 13 residues. V lost 6 bases, J lost 8 bases, and 14 bases lay in between. The specimen was axillary lymph node tissue. The chain recombines TRBV19 with TRBJ2-1, with a weak D call TRBD1 (6 bases). The source of this sequence is a female donor with breast cancer. Some clones in this sample may be carry-over from other donors' samples. The CDR3 DNA reads TGTGCCAGTAGCCATCAGGGGTTCGATGAGCAGTTCTTC. The encoded protein is CASSHQGFDEQFF.